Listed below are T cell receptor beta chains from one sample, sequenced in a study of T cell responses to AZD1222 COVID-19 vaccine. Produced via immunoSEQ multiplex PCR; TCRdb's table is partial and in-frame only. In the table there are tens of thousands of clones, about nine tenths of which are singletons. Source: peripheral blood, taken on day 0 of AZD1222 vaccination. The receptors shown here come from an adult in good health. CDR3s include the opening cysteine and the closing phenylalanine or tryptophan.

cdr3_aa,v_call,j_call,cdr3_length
CASSLEGLDPETQYF,TRBV5-1,TRBJ2-5,15
CASRTLGGGDTQYF,TRBV6-5,TRBJ2-3,14
CASSSQSTTNEKLFF,TRBV19,TRBJ1-4,15
CASSSDNMNTEAFF,TRBV5-1,TRBJ1-1,14
CASSPGLRFLGAGELFF,TRBV28,TRBJ2-2,17
CASSLGAGEFHEQYF,TRBV7-9,TRBJ2-7,15
CASRKQGGAVNTEAFF,TRBV28,TRBJ1-1,16
CASSLDWGGGRPQHF,TRBV7-2,TRBJ1-5,15
CASSFEGQANYGYTF,TRBV5-1,TRBJ1-2,15
CASSPFGTNREQFF,TRBV5-4,TRBJ2-1,14
CASSEGTGSYTF,TRBV6-1,TRBJ1-2,12
CASSQEGIYGYTF,TRBV3-1/TRBV3-2,TRBJ1-2,13
CASSGNRDTEAFF,TRBV14,TRBJ1-1,13
CASSYRLASDTQYF,TRBV7-2,TRBJ2-3,14
CASSPTGSGIQYF,TRBV5-8,TRBJ2-4,13
CASSLGGATEAFF,TRBV7-9,TRBJ1-1,13
CASSPRTSSLIREQFF,TRBV27,TRBJ2-1,16
CASSSITGPAQPQHF,TRBV19,TRBJ1-5,15
CASSPGQGRSSGNTIYF,TRBV4-1,TRBJ1-3,17
CASKNRWTGGPDEQYF,TRBV2,TRBJ2-7,16
CASSLATVNSPLHF,TRBV7-9,TRBJ1-6,14
CASRSGQGGGYTF,TRBV19,TRBJ1-2,13
CASSLAGGPLPFF,TRBV11-2,TRBJ2-1,13
CALGQPNEKLFF,TRBV30,TRBJ1-4,12
CASSYFAQGYGYTF,TRBV6-6,TRBJ1-2,14
CARSRLSGAYNEQFF,TRBV4-1,TRBJ2-1,15
CASSLGLAGRSYNEQFF,TRBV7-2,TRBJ2-1,17
CASSELTGYGYTF,TRBV19,TRBJ1-2,13
CATSRDRRGSSYEQYF,TRBV15,TRBJ2-7,16
CASSFGLTGNSPLHF,TRBV5-4,TRBJ1-6,15
CASSLGVVNTEAFF,TRBV5-8,TRBJ1-1,14
CASSHYRGGEKLFF,TRBV4-1,TRBJ1-4,14
CASSPPRDEPLHF,TRBV19,TRBJ1-6,13
CASSTGTGMKETQYF,TRBV5-6,TRBJ2-5,15
CASTMTSGKRNTGELFF,TRBV19,TRBJ2-2,17
CASSFSGQGSYNEQFF,TRBV28,TRBJ2-1,16
CASSEASGAQETQYF,TRBV25-1,TRBJ2-5,15
CASSLQGANQPQHF,TRBV28,TRBJ1-5,14
CASSIGTGEGNTIYF,TRBV27,TRBJ1-3,15